These 26 T cell receptor beta chains share one sample of origin, sequenced in a study of blood T cell repertoires in COVID-19. Some clones are missing from TCRdb's copy, which holds only in-frame ones; the method was immunoSEQ multiplex PCR. The table includes under 500,000 clones, about 89% detected once. Sequencing used peripheral blood. The receptors were sampled from a woman in her 30s with acute or convalescent COVID-19.

V usage is TRBV4-2 and J usage is TRBJ2-2; D is unclear. The ends were cut back, 1 base at V and 7 bases at J, with 13 bases in the middle. CDR3 length: 15 amino acids. In germline, CDR1 is LGHNA, CDR2 YNFKEQ. Here the CDR3 reads CASSQVNAVRGELFF. The DNA for the CDR3 is TGTGCCAGCAGCCAAGTCAATGCGGTCCGCGGGGAGCTGTTTTTT.

This clone occurred once. The sample carries other DNA sequences with the same CDR3. CDR3 loop: CASSPSGGAAGELFF. CDR3 in DNA: TGTGCCAGCAGTCCTAGCGGGGGGGCCGCCGGGGAGCTGTTTTTT. The genes are TRBV6-5 and TRBJ2-2; 12 bases line up with TRBD2. The CDR3 runs to 15 residues. The germline gives CDR1 MNHEY, CDR2 SVGAGI. J gave up 6 bases and V 5 bases, and 4 bases lay outside the gene matches.

This rearrangement joins TRBV9 to TRBJ2-2; 8 nucleotides align to TRBD1. The CDR3 covers 15 residues. The junction had 2 bases not matched to a gene; V was cut back by 0 bases and J by 4 bases. The V gene's germline CDR1 is SGDLS and CDR2 YYNGEE. The CDR3 bases are TGTGCCAGCAGCGTAGGGACAGGGCCCACCGGGGAGCTGTTTTTT. Translated, it gives CASSVGTGPTGELFF.

The chain recombines TRBV14 with TRBJ2-5, with D possibly TRBD2 on 5 matching bases. This CDR3 comprises 19 residues. V dropped 0 bases and J dropped 0 bases, with 20 bases sitting between them. Germline assignment: CDR1 SGHDN and CDR2 FVKESK. CDR3 sequence: CASSQDIPPSGLYQETQYF. The CDR3 coding sequence is TGTGCCAGCAGCCAAGACATACCTCCCAGCGGATTGTACCAAGAGACCCAGTACTTC. Variable domain in full (rest from reference TRBV14 and TRBJ2-5): EAGVTQFPSHSVIEKGQTVTLRCDPISGHDNLYWYRRVMGKEIKFLLHFVKESKQDESGMPNNRFLAERTGGTYSTLKVQPAELEDSGVYFCASSQDIPPSGLYQETQYFGPGTRLLVL.

This rearrangement joins TRBV9 to TRBJ1-3, with D possibly matching TRBD1 (6 bases). V lost 4 bases to trimming and J lost 0 bases, with 11 bases between them. Germline-derived CDR1 and CDR2 are SGDLS and YYNGEE. This CDR3 is built from 15 residues. CDR3: CASSPSGASGNTIYF. The CDR3, as DNA: TGTGCCAGCAGCCCCTCAGGGGCCTCTGGAAACACCATATATTTT.

This chain connects TRBV25-1 to TRBJ1-6; D is uncertain. Trimming shortened V by 1 base and J by 13 bases, and 11 bases separated the two germline ends. The CDR3 runs to 13 residues. Per germline, CDR1 MGHDK and CDR2 SYGVNS. This CDR3 reads CASSEFNGAPLHF. The CDR3 coding sequence is TGTGCCAGCAGTGAATTCAACGGAGCGCCCCTCCACTTT. Drawing the rest from reference TRBV25-1 and TRBJ1-6, the complete variable domain is EADIYQTPRYLVIGTGKKITLECSQTMGHDKMYWYQQDPGMELHLIHYSYGVNSTEKGDLSSESTVSRIRTEHFPLTLESARPSHTSQYLCASSEFNGAPLHFGNGTRLTVT.

This chain links TRBV5-1 with TRBJ2-3, with 11 bases identical to TRBD2. In germline, CDR1 is SGHRS, CDR2 YFSETQ. The CDR3 has 16 residues. After removal of 4 bases from V and 2 bases from J, the junction contained 6 bases not matched to a gene. CDR3 region: CASSRNSGGATDTQYF. The CDR3 DNA reads TGCGCCAGCAGCCGCAATAGCGGGGGGGCCACAGATACGCAGTATTTT. The full variable domain, its missing parts supplied by reference TRBV5-1 and TRBJ2-3, is KAGVTQTPRYLIKTRGQQVTLSCSPISGHRSVSWYQQTPGQGLQFLFEYFSETQRNKGNFPGRFSGRQFSNSRSEMNVSTLELGDSALYLCASSRNSGGATDTQYFGPGTRLTVL.

The V call is TRBV24-1, the J call TRBJ2-4; 7 positions agree with TRBD1. Germline V CDR1 and CDR2: KGHDR, SFDVKD. J gave up 3 bases and V 4 bases, and 17 bases lay outside the gene matches. The length of the CDR3 is 19 residues. CDR3 sequence: CATSDPNQGQSSGKNIQYF. CDR3 bases: TGTGCCACCAGTGACCCGAACCAGGGACAGAGTTCGGGCAAAAACATTCAGTACTTC.

The V gene is TRBV2, the J gene TRBJ2-7; D is unclear. Trimming took off 4 bases at V and 5 bases at J, with 15 bases between the two ends. Germline CDR1 reads SNHLY; CDR2 reads FYNNEI. CDR3 length: 14 amino acids. CDR3 nucleotide sequence: TGTGCCAGCAGTGTACAGAAATTAATCGACGAGCAGTACTTC. It is translated as CASSVQKLIDEQYF.

This chain connects TRBV24-1 to TRBJ2-3, with a weak D call TRBD1 (6 bases). V was clipped by 7 bases and J by 0 bases, with 13 bases between them. CDR1 is KGHDR, CDR2 SFDVKD, per germline. The CDR3 contains 15 residues. CDR3 nucleotides: TGTGCCACCAGCGGGGACAAGGTTAGCACAGATACGCAGTATTTT. This encodes CATSGDKVSTDTQYF.

The chain recombines TRBV6-5 with TRBJ1-2; 7 positions match TRBD1. The CDR3 covers 14 residues. CDR1 and CDR2 from the germline V gene are MNHEY and SVGAGI. The V and J ends lost 6 bases and 4 bases, in that order; junction bases with no gene match: 8. In nucleotides, the CDR3 is TGTGCCAGCAGCACAGGGACAGAAAGCTATGGCTACACCTTC. Amino acids: CASSTGTESYGYTF.

This CDR3 is CASSARQVMGNNSPLHF. Written as DNA, the CDR3 is TGTGCCAGCTCGGCCCGACAGGTGATGGGGAACAATTCACCCCTCCACTTT. The chain joins TRBV18 to TRBJ1-6; TRBD1 might be the D (6 bases). Germline CDR1 reads KGHSH; CDR2 reads LQKENI. The V end was cut by 6 bases, the J end by 7 bases, with 22 bases between. The CDR3 totals 17 residues.

The J gene is TRBJ2-1, the V gene TRBV11-3; 7 positions agree with TRBD2. This CDR3 comprises 17 residues. V was clipped by 0 bases and J by 6 bases; unmatched bases: 11. Germline V gene lookup returns CDR1 SGHNT and CDR2 YENEEA. The CDR3 loop reads CASSLEALGGLGNEQFF. For the CDR3, the DNA is TGTGCCAGCAGCTTAGAGGCCTTGGGGGGGTTGGGCAATGAGCAGTTCTTC.

This chain links TRBV4-1 with TRBJ2-3, with 8 bases fitting TRBD1. The CDR3 contains 13 residues. The germline V gene encodes CDR1 MGHRA and CDR2 YSYEKL. V was pared by 3 bases and J by 7 bases, with 3 bases of the junction left unmatched. The DNA for the CDR3 is TGCGCCAGCAGCCAGGGACAGGTTTATACGCAGTATTTT. Protein: CASSQGQVYTQYF.

In its sample, this clone was seen once. The chain carries TRBV5-8 and TRBJ2-4; D call uncertain. The CDR3 covers 16 residues. Per germline, CDR1 SGHTS and CDR2 YDEGEE. V shed 0 bases and J shed 2 bases, with 12 bases lying between them. The CDR3 loop reads CASSLVARLSKNIQYF. The CDR3, as DNA: TGTGCCAGCAGCTTGGTAGCACGTTTGTCCAAAAACATTCAGTACTTC.

This clone was seen only a few times. The chain combines TRBV5-1 with TRBJ1-1; D ambiguous. V dropped 1 base and J dropped 0 bases, with 7 bases sitting between them. This CDR3 is built from 14 residues. The germline V gene encodes CDR1 SGHRS and CDR2 YFSETQ. The CDR3 sequence: CASSLLQLNTEAFF. In nucleotides, the CDR3 is TGCGCCAGCAGCTTGTTACAGCTGAACACTGAAGCTTTCTTT.

The chain recombines TRBV6-5 with TRBJ2-7; weak D call: TRBD1 (6 bases). There are 13 residues in the CDR3. Germline-derived CDR1 and CDR2 are MNHEY and SVGAGI. V was cut by 5 bases and J by 4 bases, with 12 bases left in between. CDR3 residues: CASSLTGYYEQYF. In DNA, the CDR3 is TGTGCCAGCAGTCTGACAGGTTATTACGAGCAGTACTTC.

The chain uses TRBV5-4 and TRBJ1-2; 9 bases match TRBD1. The CDR3 runs to 14 residues. Germline CDR1 is SGHNT and CDR2 is YYREEE (reference sequence). V gave up 4 bases and J gave up 8 bases; unmatched junction bases: 9. CDR3 sequence (DNA): TGTGCCAGCAGCGTATCCGGGACAGGGAGCGGCTACACCTTC. It encodes CASSVSGTGSGYTF.

The gene calls are TRBV20-1 and TRBJ1-4, with no clear D. This CDR3 is built from 11 residues. The germline CDR1 and CDR2 sequences are DFQATT and SNEGSKA (reference sequence). The V end was cut by 2 bases, the J end by 5 bases, with 3 bases between. In nucleotides, the CDR3 is TGCAGTGCTAGAACAAATGAAAAACTGTTTTTT. Its translation: CSARTNEKLFF.

The V gene is TRBV21-1, the J gene TRBJ1-6; the D call in the table, TRBD1, was not verified against the DNA. TRBV21-1 is a pseudogene. The CDR3 extends over 17 amino acids. DNA of the CDR3: TGTGCCAGCAGCAGAAGGCCGGGACAATCAAGGGATTCACCCCTCCACTTT. This codes for CASSRRPGQSRDSPLHF.

In the case of this clone: Other DNA sequences within the sample encode an identical CDR3. The chain is built from TRBV3-1 (or the pseudogene TRBV3-2) and TRBJ2-3; the D is unclear. CDR1 LGHDT and CDR2 YNNKEL come from the germline V gene (reference sequence). V was trimmed by 3 bases and J by 6 bases, leaving 4 bases between them. The CDR3 totals 11 residues. Here the CDR3 reads CASSQRDTQYF. For the CDR3, the DNA is TGTGCCAGCAGCCAGCGGGATACGCAGTATTTT.

The chain links TRBV5-4 to TRBJ2-2; possible D gene TRBD1, 5 bases. Between the trimmed V and J ends, which lost 3 bases and 5 bases, there was a span of 20 bases. There are 17 residues in the CDR3. Germline V gives CDR1 SGHNT, CDR2 YYREEE (reference sequence). In DNA form, the CDR3 reads TGTGCCAGCAGCTCCCTCCCCAGGGTAGCAGAAACCGGGGAGCTGTTTTTT. It is translated as CASSSLPRVAETGELFF.

The rearrangement uses TRBV5-1 and TRBJ2-3, with 13 bases that match TRBD2. The V and J ends lost 4 bases and 2 bases, in that order; junction bases with no gene match: 4. The CDR3 extends over 16 amino acids. Germline assignment: CDR1 SGHRS and CDR2 YFSETQ. CDR3 bases: TGCGCCAGCAGCCGGACTAGCGGGGGTTACACAGATACGCAGTATTTT. As protein: CASSRTSGGYTDTQYF.

This clone was recorded a few times. The V call is TRBV6-1, the J call TRBJ2-3; D remains unclear. The V end was cut by 2 bases, the J end by 3 bases, with 9 bases between. The CDR3 length is 14 residues. CDR1 is MNHNS, CDR2 SASEGT, per germline. The CDR3 region has the DNA TGTGCCAGCAGTGAAAACTGGCGGACAGATACGCAGTATTTT. This translates into CASSENWRTDTQYF.

The chain is built from TRBV5-6 and TRBJ1-1; maybe TRBD1 (5 bases). The germline V gene encodes CDR1 SGHDT and CDR2 YYEEEE. CDR3 size: 17 residues. V lost 2 bases to trimming and J lost 4 bases, with 21 bases between them. CDR3 DNA: TGTGCCAGCAGCTTACAGGTCTTCGGGGGTATCGGCACTGAAGCTTTCTTT. Translation: CASSLQVFGGIGTEAFF.

The V call is TRBV7-9, the J call TRBJ2-1, with a tentative D call TRBD1 (6 bases). Germline V CDR1 and CDR2: SEHNR, FQNEAQ (reference sequence). The CDR3 runs 13 residues. Between the trimmed V and J ends, which lost 5 bases and 12 bases, there was a span of 17 bases. The CDR3: CASSHPIQGMQFF. CDR3 DNA sequence: TGTGCCAGCAGCCACCCTATACAGGGAATGCAGTTCTTC.